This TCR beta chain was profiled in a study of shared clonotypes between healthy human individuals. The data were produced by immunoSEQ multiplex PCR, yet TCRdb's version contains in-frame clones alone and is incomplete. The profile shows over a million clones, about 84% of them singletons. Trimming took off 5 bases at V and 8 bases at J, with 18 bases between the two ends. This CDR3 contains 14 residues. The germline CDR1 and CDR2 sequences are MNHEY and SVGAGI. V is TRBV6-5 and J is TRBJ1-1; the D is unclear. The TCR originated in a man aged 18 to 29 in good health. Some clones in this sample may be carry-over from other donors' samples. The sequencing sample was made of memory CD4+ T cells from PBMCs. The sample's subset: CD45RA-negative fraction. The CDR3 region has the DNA TGTGCCAGCAGTACCAGGACGGTGAGGGAAGAAGCTTTCTTT. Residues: CASSTRTVREEAFF.